Shown below are 14 T cell receptor beta chains from a single sample sequenced in a study of T cell clonotyping in hematopoietic cell transplantation. The method was immunoSEQ multiplex PCR; TCRdb's version includes in-frame clones alone and lacks a portion of them. The profile shows about 19,000 clones, 65% to 85% of them singletons. The sequenced sample consisted of peripheral blood mononuclear cells. The receptor source for this set is a man between 60 and 75 years old in good health. Some clones in this sample may be carry-over from other donors' samples.

The CDR3 spells CASSEGVEVQYF. The CDR3 DNA is TGTGCCAGCAGTGAAGGAGTCGAGGTGCAGTACTTC. This sequence joins TRBV6-1 and TRBJ2-7; D gene unclear. The CDR3 totals 12 residues. CDR1 and CDR2 from the germline V gene are MNHNS and SASEGT. V lost 1 base and J lost 9, with 10 bases in between.

The chain employs TRBV10-1 and TRBJ2-3; unclear D gene. Trimming took off 6 bases at V and 9 bases at J, with 19 bases between the two ends. Germline V gene data show CDR1 as WNHNN and CDR2 as SYGVQD (reference sequence). The CDR3 contains 14 residues. As DNA, the CDR3 is TGCGCCAGCAGCGCCACTCTTTCAGGAGCGACGCAGTATTTT. This gives the protein CASSATLSGATQYF.

The V and J genes are TRBV4-2 and TRBJ2-7; 9 positions agree with TRBD2. The germline V gene has CDR1 LGHNA and CDR2 YNFKEQ. Trimming cost V 3 bases and J 3 bases; bases outside gene matches: 6. The CDR3 runs 15 residues. The CDR3 DNA is TGTGCCAGCAGCCAGACTAGCGGCAACCTCTACGAGCAGTACTTC. Protein sequence: CASSQTSGNLYEQYF.

CDR3 coding DNA: TGTGCCAGCAGTTCCTCCGGGACAGAGTCCTACGAGCAGTACTTC. Protein sequence: CASSSSGTESYEQYF. The genes are TRBV6-6 and TRBJ2-7; 7 bases are shared with TRBD1. The trim removed 4 bases at V and 1 base at J, leaving 7 bases unmatched. This CDR3 contains 15 residues. CDR1 MNHNY and CDR2 SVGAGI come from the germline V gene (reference sequence).

The V and J genes are TRBV30 and TRBJ1-2, with a possible D match to TRBD1 (6 bases). Germline V gene lookup returns CDR1 GTSNPN and CDR2 SVGIG (reference sequence). The CDR3 spans 13 residues. V dropped 2 bases and J dropped 8 bases, with 15 bases sitting between them. CDR3 DNA sequence: TGTGCCTGGAGTCCCCGGGACACTGGGGGCTACACCTTC. Encoded protein: CAWSPRDTGGYTF.

This clone was seen only once. The chain recombines TRBV6-5 with TRBJ1-2; 10 positions match TRBD1. This CDR3 comprises 12 residues. The junction had 2 bases not matched to a gene; V was cut back by 5 bases and J by 8 bases. The germline V gene has CDR1 MNHEY and CDR2 SVGAGI. CDR3 sequence reads: CASSTTGGGYTF. The CDR3 DNA is TGTGCCAGCAGTACGACAGGGGGCGGCTACACCTTC.

The table lists this clone with a few counts. This chain links TRBV30 with TRBJ1-1; no clear D gene. V dropped 2 bases and J dropped 4 bases, with 11 bases sitting between them. The length of the CDR3 is 13 residues. Looked up from germline, CDR1 is GTSNPN and CDR2 is SVGIG (reference sequence). In nucleotides, the CDR3 is TGTGCCTGGAGTAGTGGGGATCGCACTGAAGCTTTCTTT. This sequence encodes CAWSSGDRTEAFF.

This chain uses TRBV30 with TRBJ1-1; no clear D gene. The germline V gene encodes CDR1 GTSNPN and CDR2 SVGIG (reference sequence). V was clipped by 0 bases and J by 5 bases, with 10 bases between them. The length of the CDR3 is 13 residues. This CDR3 reads CAWSVAVRTEAFF. The CDR3 bases are TGTGCCTGGAGTGTAGCCGTAAGGACTGAAGCTTTCTTT. The variable domain in full, with the rest retrieved from reference TRBV30 and TRBJ1-1, is SQTIHQWPATLVQPVGSPLSLECTVEGTSNPNLYWYRQAAGRGLQLLFYSVGIGQISSEVPQNLSASRPQDRQFILSSKKLLLSDSGFYLCAWSVAVRTEAFFGQGTRLTVV.

The chain carries TRBV14 and TRBJ2-7; D may match TRBD1 or TRBD2 (6 bases each). Germline assignment: CDR1 SGHDN and CDR2 FVKESK. V lost 4 bases, J lost 4 bases, and 17 bases lay in between. There are 15 residues in the CDR3. The CDR3 DNA sequence: TGTGCCAGCAGCCCCGGGGGCAATGGGGTTTACGAGCAGTACTTC. This translates into CASSPGGNGVYEQYF.

The rearrangement uses TRBV18 and TRBJ1-3; 7 bases line up with TRBD1. V lost 0 bases to trimming and J lost 5 bases; unmatched junction nucleotides: 13. The germline V gene has CDR1 KGHSH and CDR2 LQKENI. The CDR3 contains 18 residues. The CDR3 reads CASSPPSEGARLRNTIYF. Here the CDR3 DNA reads TGTGCCAGCTCACCACCGAGTGAGGGGGCGCGTTTAAGAAACACCATATATTTT.

This chain uses TRBV6-5 with TRBJ2-7; D gene ambiguous. V lost 3 bases to trimming and J lost 2 bases, with 11 bases between them. The CDR3 sequence is 14 residues long. Germline CDR1 MNHEY, CDR2 SVGAGI. The CDR3 region is CASSYDGETYEQYF. In DNA, the CDR3 is TGTGCCAGCAGTTATGATGGAGAAACCTACGAGCAGTACTTC.

The genes are TRBV6-5 and TRBJ2-7; 11 nucleotides align to TRBD2. CDR1 is MNHEY, CDR2 SVGAGI, per germline. J was trimmed by 3 bases and V by 6 bases; bases with no gene match: 7. This CDR3 contains 15 residues. CDR3 residues: CASSPGTSGFYEQYF. The CDR3 DNA reads as TGTGCCAGCAGCCCCGGGACTAGCGGTTTCTACGAGCAGTACTTC.

The rearrangement uses TRBV4-2 and TRBJ1-3; D uncertain. Trimming removed 1 base at V and 4 bases at J, with 11 bases between. Germline V gives CDR1 LGHNA, CDR2 YNFKEQ. CDR3 length equals 15 residues. In DNA form, the CDR3 reads TGTGCCAGCAGCCAAGTGGCAGCGGCGGGAAACACCATATATTTT. Translating gives CASSQVAAAGNTIYF.

The rearrangement joins TRBV29-1 to TRBJ2-3; a weak D match, TRBD2 (5 bases). V shed 4 bases and J shed 6 bases, with 14 bases lying between them. The CDR3 length is 13 residues. From germline, CDR1 is SQVTM and CDR2 ANQGSEA. The CDR3 coding sequence is TGCAGCGTTGTTCCCGGACTGTTCGATACGCAGTATTTT. Amino acids: CSVVPGLFDTQYF.